This record concerns one T cell receptor (beta chain) sequence. In its sample, this clone was seen once. The specificity of this receptor is unknown. Base qualities are not provided; no much larger clone lies one nucleotide away. V drops 0 bases and J drops 4 bases, leaving 10 bases in between. CDR1 and CDR2 (SGDLS, YYNGEE) derive from the germline V gene. The CDR3 numbers 15 residues from cysteine through phenylalanine. The CDR3 DNA has 45 bases and is translated from base 1. These data belong to a study of blood T cell repertoires in COVID-19 (dated by TCRdb to 2018 to 2021). Regarding the study in general: Samples from collaborators originated in the United States, Italy and Spain and spanned both the acute and convalescent phases of COVID-19. The material from the prospective study consisted of cDNA or gDNA derived from T cells, B-cell-depleted T cells, or PBMCs. The sample metadata nearly always contained a de-identified subject ID, COVID-19 status, age in years and sex. Where HLA class I and class II types were available, the types were taken from metadata supplied by the sample provider, not from assay-based typing. Subjects who had been exposed to COVID-19, were actively infected with it, or had recovered from it provided the deeply sampled blood TCRbeta repertoires that made up the dataset. A freely available public database, intended as a resource for researchers studying the immune response to SARS-CoV-2, is where the repertoires were released. The samples were drawn from the first 160 participants of the ongoing ImmuneRACE study and from more than 1,000 subjects provided by 6 global collaborators. Study-wide findings and limitations: How much clinical and demographic metadata was included differed by source and by participant, and the metadata was provided uncurated.

TCRbeta CDR3 regions were amplified from genomic DNA using the immunoSEQ Assay, a bias-controlled multiplex PCR. In the paper's pipeline: The number of nucleated cells in each sample was estimated by amplification of reference gene primers within the assay. To quantify the absolute abundance of each unique TCRbeta CDR3 rearrangement, sequence reads were collapsed and filtered. For each sample, productive Simpson clonality was calculated by taking the square root of Simpson's diversity index across productive rearrangements. The source is immuneACCESS, and TCRdb retained only in-frame sequences with V and J called. Part of the clones is not carried over; for the studies checked, unresolved V genes explain less than half of this, and the remainder is unexplained. V and J calls and clone size are copied from that table; D and trimming were computed from the DNA. The sample includes about 280,000 clones, with around 85% observed a single time. The top ten hold about 2.2% of the sample.

Samples from volunteer blood donors who had recovered from COVID-19 were contributed by a second Seattle source. The collaborating institutions used their own protocols to collect whole blood in K2EDTA tubes. For TCRbeta analysis, collaborators shipped samples as frozen whole blood, isolated PBMCs, or DNA extracted from either of those sample types. This receptor was taken from a woman aged 25 to 39 who had recovered from COVID-19. In this chain, TRBV9 is recombined with TRBJ2-2; a weak D assignment points to TRBD1 (5 bases agree). Material: peripheral blood. The CDR3 reads CASSVATGSTGELFF. The nucleotides read TGTGCCAGCAGCGTAGCTACAGGCAGCACCGGGGAGCTGTTTTTT.